This T cell receptor (beta chain) was retrieved from a study of CD8 T cells in ankylosing spondylitis. Study-wide points: Ankylosing spondylitis blood appeared to be characterized by a TCR beta motif of several highly homologous variants. Disease-linked clones were reportedly significantly enriched in matched ankylosing spondylitis synovial fluid.

The CDR3 contains 13 residues. V lost 2 bases, J lost 4 bases, and 9 bases lay in between. Germline CDR1 reads SGDLS; CDR2 reads YYNGEE. Turning to this clonotype: The target antigen is unknown.

Construction of TCR beta libraries was performed using quantitative 5'-RACE with molecular barcodes. TCRdb reprocessed the 5' RACE reads via MiXCR and lists one record per CDR3 protein. The sample holds approximately 150,000 distinct CDR3 sequences; around a tenth are singletons and the top ten take more than 12%. The TCR was taken from a female donor with ankylosing spondylitis or in good health (not recorded which). The chain uses TRBV9 and TRBJ2-5; D is uncertain. Sequencing used blood, either unsorted or a sorted T cell fraction (not recorded which). In DNA, the CDR3 is TGTGCCAGCAGCGTTAGGGTAGGAGAGACCCAGTACTTC. This gives the protein CASSVRVGETQYF.